What follows are 23 T cell receptor beta chains derived from one specimen sequenced in a study of cytomegalovirus exposure and HLA in healthy donors. With 60 Vbeta and 13 Jbeta primers, the PCR was carried out. Clones were read by immunoSEQ multiplex PCR, and TCRdb kept only the in-frame ones, dropping some. The sample has some 170,000 clones, roughly four fifths seen once; the top ten hold about 3.8%. Sequencing was done on a sample of PBMCs. These receptors were collected from a man between 45 and 60 years old in good health and CMV-seropositive.

V is TRBV7-2 and J is TRBJ2-7; TRBD1 is a possible D gene (6 bases). Germline CDR1 reads SGHTA; CDR2 reads FQGNSA. V lost 5 bases to trimming and J lost 1 base, with 15 bases between them. CDR3 size: 15 residues. The DNA for the CDR3 is TGTGCCAGCAGCCCCCGCCGGGACATATCCTACGAGCAGTACTTC. It translates to CASSPRRDISYEQYF.

The chain is built from TRBV20-1 and TRBJ1-2; 8 bases agree with TRBD1. Germline V gene sequence: CDR1 DFQATT, CDR2 SNEGSKA (reference sequence). CDR3 size: 11 residues. In DNA form, the CDR3 reads TGCAGCCCAGGACAGGGCGGTGGCTACACCTTC. It codes for CSPGQGGGYTF.

The chain carries TRBV7-2 and TRBJ2-7, with D unclear. Trimming cost V 2 bases and J 0 bases, with 11 bases left between them. The CDR3 runs to 15 residues. From germline, CDR1 is SGHTA and CDR2 FQGNSA. The CDR3 region is CASSLRVANSYEQYF. CDR3 nucleotides: TGTGCCAGCAGCTTACGGGTAGCCAACTCCTACGAGCAGTACTTC.

A word on this clone: No conserved phenylalanine or tryptophan is present at the end of the CDR3, so a read error is the likely explanation. The genes are TRBV5-6 and TRBJ2-7, with TRBD1 matching 8 bases. The CDR3 is 13 amino acids. The germline CDR1 and CDR2 sequences are SGHDT and YYEEEE. Trimming took 2 bases from V and 2 from J; bases not matched to a gene: 0. The CDR3 region is CASSLQGAYEQYL. DNA of the CDR3: TGTGCCAGCAGCTTACAGGGGGCCTACGAGCAGTACCTC.

The chain couples TRBV4-1 to TRBJ2-7; 8 bases align to TRBD1. V gave up 9 bases and J gave up 2 bases; unmatched junction bases: 6. CDR3 length equals 13 residues. Germline V gene data show CDR1 as MGHRA and CDR2 as YSYEKL. The CDR3 sequence is CASGQGATYEQYF. Here the CDR3 DNA reads TGCGCCAGTGGGCAGGGGGCCACCTACGAGCAGTACTTC.

The chain is built from TRBV5-6 and TRBJ1-4; maybe TRBD1 (5 bases). Germline values: CDR1 SGHDT, CDR2 YYEEEE. The CDR3 extends over 13 amino acids. Deletions cut 4 bases from V and 10 bases from J, with 14 bases between. CDR3 nucleotides: TGTGCCAGCAGCGGCGGCCCGCAGGGAAAACTGTTTTTT. It translates to CASSGGPQGKLFF.

This rearrangement joins TRBV7-9 to TRBJ1-2; 7 nucleotides align to TRBD1. Trimming at V came to 8 bases and at J to 1 base, leaving 4 bases not matched to a gene. The CDR3 totals 13 residues. CDR1 and CDR2 (germline): SEHNR, FQNEAQ (reference sequence). The CDR3: CASGTALNYGYTF. The CDR3 bases are TGTGCCAGCGGGACAGCTCTTAACTATGGCTACACCTTC.

V gene TRBV5-4 combines with J gene TRBJ1-2, with TRBD1 matching over 8 bases. The CDR3 sequence is 13 residues long. Trimming took 4 bases from V and 6 from J; bases not matched to a gene: 5. Germline V CDR1 and CDR2: SGHNT, YYREEE (reference sequence). The CDR3 is CASSGDRGNGYTF. CDR3 DNA sequence: TGTGCCAGCAGCGGAGACAGGGGAAATGGCTACACCTTC.

This sequence joins TRBV7-9 and TRBJ2-3; TRBD1 is a possible D gene (6 bases). CDR1 and CDR2 from the germline V gene are SEHNR and FQNEAQ (reference sequence). This CDR3 region has 15 residues. Trimming cost V 4 bases and J 1 base, with 12 bases left between them. This CDR3 is CASSSRTVRTDTQYF. The CDR3, as DNA: TGTGCCAGCAGCTCCCGGACAGTTCGCACAGATACGCAGTATTTT.

This sequence joins TRBV7-9 and TRBJ2-4; D may be TRBD2 (6 bases). This CDR3 comprises 16 residues. CDR1 SEHNR and CDR2 FQNEAQ come from the germline V gene (reference sequence). Trimming took off 3 bases at V and 3 bases at J, with 15 bases between the two ends. CDR3 sequence reads: CASSFSPGEGKNIQYF. The CDR3 nucleotides are TGTGCCAGCAGCTTTAGTCCGGGGGAAGGCAAAAACATTCAGTACTTC.

The rearrangement joins TRBV4-2 to TRBJ1-5; TRBD1 agrees at 7 bases. Germline CDR1 reads LGHNA; CDR2 reads YNFKEQ. Unmatched junction bases numbered 9, after V lost 5 bases and J lost 2 bases. The CDR3 runs 16 residues. CDR3 DNA sequence: TGTGCCAGCAGCAAAGGGGAAGGGGGCGGCAATCAGCCCCAGCATTTT. Protein product: CASSKGEGGGNQPQHF.

As for this clone: Additional DNA sequences in this sample encode the identical CDR3. The chain uses TRBV25-1 and TRBJ2-6; D uncertain. V was pared by 5 bases and J by 1 base, with 3 bases between. CDR3 size: 13 residues. The V gene's germline CDR1 is MGHDK and CDR2 SYGVNS. The CDR3 here is CASSSSGANVLTF. CDR3 nucleotide sequence: TGTGCCAGCAGTTCGTCTGGGGCCAACGTCCTGACTTTC.

The CDR3, as DNA: TGTGCCATCAGTGAGGCCCGCGGGGCAGGAGAAAAACTGTTTTTT. Protein product: CAISEARGAGEKLFF. The genes are TRBV10-3 and TRBJ1-4, with TRBD1 as a possible D gene (5 bases). V lost 2 bases to trimming and J lost 8 bases, with 15 bases between them. The germline V gene encodes CDR1 ENHRY and CDR2 SYGVKD. The CDR3 runs 15 residues.

The chain employs TRBV20-1 and TRBJ1-4; 7 positions match TRBD1. This CDR3 region has 11 residues. Germline CDR1 reads DFQATT; CDR2 reads SNEGSKA (reference sequence). The ends lost 5 bases at V and 6 bases at J; junction bases unmatched: 0. The CDR3 DNA reads as TGCAGTGCTGGGACAGATGAAAAACTGTTTTTT. As protein: CSAGTDEKLFF.

The V call is TRBV30, the J call TRBJ2-3; D is unresolved. Germline CDR1 reads GTSNPN; CDR2 reads SVGIG (reference sequence). CDR3 length: 16 residues. The V and J ends lost 0 bases and 0 bases respectively, with 13 bases between them. CDR3 in DNA: TGTGCCTGGAGTGTTTTCGGAACCGGGAGCACAGATACGCAGTATTTT. Encoded protein: CAWSVFGTGSTDTQYF. The variable domain in full, completed from reference TRBV30 and TRBJ2-3, reads SQTIHQWPATLVQPVGSPLSLECTVEGTSNPNLYWYRQAAGRGLQLLFYSVGIGQISSEVPQNLSASRPQDRQFILSSKKLLLSDSGFYLCAWSVFGTGSTDTQYFGPGTRLTVL.

The count of this clone is one. As DNA, the CDR3 is TGTGCCAGCAGCGCTTCTCTGGGGACAGTATACACCGGGGAGCTGTTTTTT. Amino acids: CASSASLGTVYTGELFF. This rearrangement joins TRBV9 to TRBJ2-2; TRBD1 agrees at 7 bases. V shed 3 bases and J 3 bases; nucleotides not matched to a gene: 11. This CDR3 is built from 17 residues. From germline, CDR1 is SGDLS and CDR2 YYNGEE. Full variable domain (rest looked up from reference TRBV9 and TRBJ2-2): DSGVTQTPKHLITATGQRVTLRCSPRSGDLSVYWYQQSLDQGLQFLIQYYNGEERAKGNILERFSAQQFPDLHSELNLSSLELGDSALYFCASSASLGTVYTGELFFGEGSRLTVL.

This chain connects TRBV10-3 to TRBJ1-5; 7 bases map to TRBD1. In germline, CDR1 is ENHRY, CDR2 SYGVKD. The trim removed 10 bases at V and 1 base at J, leaving 13 bases unmatched. This CDR3 contains 16 residues. The CDR3 reads CATRDRSEPSNQPQHF. CDR3 coding DNA: TGTGCCACCCGGGACAGAAGTGAACCCAGCAATCAGCCCCAGCATTTT.

V is TRBV7-5 and J is TRBJ2-7; whether TRBD2, the table's D call, matches the DNA was not checked. TRBV7-5 is tagged as a pseudogene. This CDR3 region has 14 residues. The CDR3 DNA follows: TGTGTCAGAAGCTTATGCCGACTGGTGTTGGAGCAGTACTTC. This codes for CVRSLCRLVLEQYF.

The chain joins TRBV6-1 to TRBJ2-7; D may be TRBD1 (6 bases). V gave up 2 bases and J gave up 9 bases, with 17 bases separating them. Germline-derived CDR1 and CDR2 are MNHNS and SASEGT. This CDR3 is 14 amino acids long. The CDR3 loop is CASSELQGPAVQYF. Here the CDR3 DNA reads TGTGCCAGCAGTGAATTGCAGGGGCCAGCGGTGCAGTACTTC.

The chain is built from TRBV19 and TRBJ2-7; possibly TRBD1 for D (6 bases). Germline CDR1 reads LNHDA; CDR2 reads SQIVND (reference sequence). The CDR3 has 15 amino acids. The germline V and J ends were trimmed by 4 bases and 4 bases, with 17 bases remaining between them. The DNA of the CDR3 is TGTGCCAGTAGTAGATCAGGGACATCGCCTTACGAGCAGTACTTC. This translates into CASSRSGTSPYEQYF.

The V and J genes are TRBV21-1 and TRBJ1-6; the D call TRBD1 from the table was never checked on the DNA. TRBV21-1 is designated a pseudogene. This CDR3 has 15 residues. DNA for the CDR3: TGTGCCAGCAGCAACCCCGGGACAGGGAGTTCACCCCTCCACTTT. It is translated as CASSNPGTGSSPLHF.

As for this clone: The same CDR3 is also encoded by other DNA sequences in this sample. This chain joins TRBV27 and TRBJ1-1; possible D gene TRBD1, 6 bases. V gave up 5 bases and J gave up 3 bases, with 10 bases separating them. The CDR3 has 13 amino acids. Germline V gene data show CDR1 as MNHEY and CDR2 as SMNVEV (reference sequence). As DNA, the CDR3 is TGTGCCAGCAGTCCTCAGGGGTACACTGAAGCTTTCTTT. It codes for CASSPQGYTEAFF.

This chain uses TRBV6-5 with TRBJ2-1, with TRBD2 identical over 9 bases. The ends lost 7 bases at V and 10 bases at J; junction bases unmatched: 14. Germline values: CDR1 MNHEY, CDR2 SVGAGI. The CDR3 consists of 15 residues. CDR3 nucleotides: TGTGCCAGCACCGGGCGGGAGGGCCGGGTCGCCGAGCAGTTCTTC. This gives the protein CASTGREGRVAEQFF.